The present TCR beta chain was sequenced within a study of shared clonotypes between healthy human individuals. Broader study findings: The sharing of 5% to 6.5% of naive CD4 clonotypes was seen across several donors.

The method was immunoSEQ multiplex PCR; TCRdb's version includes in-frame clones alone and lacks a portion of them. Among millions of clones listed, roughly 94% were seen once. In germline, CDR1 is MNHNS, CDR2 SASEGT. This CDR3 comprises 13 residues. With 8 bases removed from V and 11 bases from J, the gap between germline ends came to 21 bases. This clone was seen more than once but under ten times. Its target is not known. Recent acute infections and vaccinations were absent in the healthy HIV-negative adult donors. It was into CD45RA+ naive and CD45RA-negative memory subsets that the CD4+ cells were split.

The chain combines TRBV6-1 with TRBJ1-1; D may be TRBD1 (6 bases). Sequenced: naive CD4+ T cells sorted from blood. Subset indicated: CD45RA+ positively selected. The sequence was collected from a man in his late teens or twenties in good health. CDR3 protein: CASAGGSWGRAFF. The DNA for the CDR3 is TGTGCCAGCGCAGGAGGTTCGTGGGGGCGGGCTTTCTTT.